Shown below are 22 T cell receptor beta chains from a single sample sequenced in a study of blood T cell dynamics during melanoma immunotherapy. The assay was immunoSEQ multiplex PCR, and TCRdb's table has in-frame clones only and misses some. Of around 20,000 clones in the sample, roughly 91% were seen once. The time point is: pre-treatment baseline. Here the sequenced sample was blood, taken from a patient treated with checkpoint blockade. Receptors originate from a human donor with melanoma.

The chain links TRBV6-1 to TRBJ1-6; the D is unclear. The CDR3 is made up of 15 amino acids. Germline V lookup: CDR1 MNHNS, CDR2 SASEGT. Trimming left V 6 bases short and J 5 bases short, with 14 bases between. In nucleotides, the CDR3 is TGTGCCAGCAGCTCAACGTGGGGTAATAATTCACCCCTCCACTTT. Translated: CASSSTWGNNSPLHF.

The chain employs TRBV21-1 and TRBJ1-6. TRBV21-1 counts as a pseudogene. The CDR3 length is 20 residues. CDR3 nucleotides: TGTGCCAGCAGCAAAGTTCGGGACTCACGCCGGGATTCCTATAATTCACCCCTCCACTTT. Translation: CASSKVRDSRRDSYNSPLHF.

The genes are TRBV19 and TRBJ2-7; possible D gene TRBD2, 6 bases. Germline V gene lookup returns CDR1 LNHDA and CDR2 SQIVND (reference sequence). This CDR3 comprises 14 residues. V dropped 4 bases and J dropped 4 bases, with 14 bases sitting between them. The CDR3 DNA sequence: TGTGCCAGTAGTAGGGCGGGACTTCAGTACGAGCAGTACTTC. This translates into CASSRAGLQYEQYF.

The chain couples TRBV19 to TRBJ1-3, with D uncertain. Germline V gene lookup returns CDR1 LNHDA and CDR2 SQIVND (reference sequence). This CDR3 spans 14 amino acids. Deletions cut 6 bases from V and 0 bases from J, with 9 bases between. Here the CDR3 DNA reads TGTGCCAGTAGCGGGCGCCTCTCTGGAAACACCATATATTTT. Translating it yields CASSGRLSGNTIYF.

This rearrangement joins TRBV7-9 to TRBJ2-1; no reliable D call. Germline V CDR1 and CDR2: SEHNR, FQNEAQ (reference sequence). Trimming removed 3 bases from V and 4 bases from J, with 10 bases in between. This CDR3 contains 14 residues. The CDR3 is CASSFGESYNEQFF. The CDR3 DNA reads as TGTGCCAGCAGCTTTGGGGAATCATACAATGAGCAGTTCTTC. The whole variable domain, filled in from reference TRBV7-9 and TRBJ2-1, reads DTGVSQNPRHKITKRGQNVTFRCDPISEHNRLYWYRQTLGQGPEFLTYFQNEAQLEKSRLLSDRFSAERPKGSFSTLEIQRTEQGDSAMYLCASSFGESYNEQFFGPGTRLTVL.

The count of this clone is one. The chain couples TRBV7-8 to TRBJ1-4; D is unresolved. The CDR3 consists of 17 residues. Looked up from germline, CDR1 is SGHVS and CDR2 is FQNEAQ. The V end was cut by 1 base, the J end by 3 bases, with 15 bases between. The CDR3, as DNA: TGTGCCAGCAGCTTAGAGCCCCCGGGCTGGCCTAATGAAAAACTGTTTTTT. Its translation is CASSLEPPGWPNEKLFF.

V gene TRBV14 combines with J gene TRBJ1-6, with D possibly being TRBD1 (5 bases). Trimming removed 0 bases from V and 8 bases from J, with 11 bases in between. Germline V gene lookup returns CDR1 SGHDN and CDR2 FVKESK. This CDR3 spans 15 amino acids. The CDR3 loop reads CASSQDPAGYSPLHF. In DNA, the CDR3 is TGTGCCAGCAGCCAAGATCCGGCAGGGTATTCACCCCTCCACTTT.

A single count supports this clone. The chain employs TRBV5-5 and TRBJ2-7; 8 positions agree with TRBD1. V lost 1 base to trimming and J lost 0 bases; unmatched junction nucleotides: 9. CDR1 is SGHKS and CDR2 is YYEKEE in the germline V gene (reference sequence). The CDR3 extends over 17 amino acids. CDR3 coding DNA: TGTGCCAGCAGCTTGTTCGGCGACGGACAGGGCTCCTACGAGCAGTACTTC. Protein product: CASSLFGDGQGSYEQYF.

The chain employs TRBV9 and TRBJ1-2; 12 bases are a match to TRBD1. The trim removed 4 bases at V and 4 bases at J, leaving 14 bases unmatched. This CDR3 spans 18 amino acids. The V gene's germline CDR1 is SGDLS and CDR2 YYNGEE. The CDR3 protein is CASSPHGTGGSISYGYTF. CDR3 sequence (DNA): TGTGCCAGCAGCCCCCACGGGACAGGGGGCTCTATAAGCTATGGCTACACCTTC. Drawing the rest from reference TRBV9 and TRBJ1-2, the complete variable domain is DSGVTQTPKHLITATGQRVTLRCSPRSGDLSVYWYQQSLDQGLQFLIQYYNGEERAKGNILERFSAQQFPDLHSELNLSSLELGDSALYFCASSPHGTGGSISYGYTFGSGTRLTVV.

The gene calls are TRBV2 and TRBJ2-2; weak D call: TRBD1 (6 bases). Germline V lookup: CDR1 SNHLY, CDR2 FYNNEI. Trimming took 6 bases from V and 2 from J, leaving 13 bases between them. This CDR3 has 15 amino acids. The DNA for the CDR3 is TGTGCCAGCAGCCTTCGACAGGTTAACACCGGGGAGCTGTTTTTT. It translates to CASSLRQVNTGELFF.

J is TRBJ2-7 and V is TRBV28, with 13 bases aligning to TRBD2. CDR1 is MDHEN and CDR2 is SYDVKM in the germline V gene. There are 20 residues in the CDR3. With V trimmed by 4 bases and J by 4 bases, 19 bases remained unmatched. The CDR3 sequence: CASSSTSGAGLAGVWYEQYF. The CDR3 DNA follows: TGTGCCAGCAGTTCGACCTCGGGTGCTGGACTAGCGGGAGTGTGGTACGAGCAGTACTTC. The full variable domain, with the rest looked up from reference TRBV28 and TRBJ2-7, is DVKVTQSSRYLVKRTGEKVFLECVQDMDHENMFWYRQDPGLGLRLIYFSYDVKMKEKGDIPEGYSVSREKKERFSLILESASTNQTSMYLCASSSTSGAGLAGVWYEQYFGPGTRLTVT.

V usage is TRBV6-1 and J usage is TRBJ1-5, with D unresolved. The CDR3 spans 15 residues. V gave up 9 bases and J gave up 4 bases, with 19 bases separating them. Germline values: CDR1 MNHNS, CDR2 SASEGT. As DNA, the CDR3 is TGTGCCAGTACCTTCGCGGCGGGCCTTAATCAGCCCCAGCATTTT. Translated, it gives CASTFAAGLNQPQHF.

J is TRBJ2-7 and V is TRBV27, with a tentative D call TRBD2 (5 bases). The length of the CDR3 is 14 residues. The germline CDR1 and CDR2 sequences are MNHEY and SMNVEV (reference sequence). V lost 6 bases and J lost 0, with 12 bases in between. CDR3 bases: TGTGCCAGCAGGGACTCGGCCCTCTCCTACGAGCAGTACTTC. Its translation is CASRDSALSYEQYF.

This clone has a single count. The genes are TRBV7-3 and TRBJ2-2, with 12 bases fitting TRBD2. The CDR3 length is 15 residues. The germline V gene has CDR1 SGHTA and CDR2 FQGTGA. Unmatched junction bases numbered 5, after V lost 5 bases and J lost 7 bases. The CDR3 reads CASSQTSGRGGELFF. CDR3 in DNA: TGTGCCAGCAGCCAGACTAGCGGGAGAGGCGGGGAGCTGTTTTTT. Using reference TRBV7-3 and TRBJ2-2 for the parts outside the CDR3, the full variable domain is GAGVSQTPSNKVTEKGKYVELRCDPISGHTALYWYRQSLGQGPEFLIYFQGTGAADDSGLPNDRFFAVRPEGSVSTLKIQRTERGDSAVYLCASSQTSGRGGELFFGEGSRLTVL.

The V call is TRBV18, the J call TRBJ1-1; 8 bases are a match to TRBD1. CDR1 and CDR2 (germline): KGHSH, LQKENI. The CDR3 extends over 13 amino acids. Trimming took 4 bases from V and 5 from J; bases not matched to a gene: 3. CDR3 DNA sequence: TGTGCCAGCTCACAGGGACAGGTTACTGAAGCTTTCTTT. Protein sequence: CASSQGQVTEAFF.

The gene calls are TRBV6-5 and TRBJ2-2; D unresolved. V lost 2 bases and J 1 base, leaving 11 bases between the germline ends. The CDR3 extends over 16 amino acids. Per the germline V gene, CDR1 is MNHEY and CDR2 is SVGAGI. This CDR3 is CASSYLQARNTGELFF. The CDR3 DNA sequence: TGTGCCAGCAGTTACCTCCAGGCTCGGAACACCGGGGAGCTGTTTTTT.

V is TRBV7-8 and J is TRBJ2-7; D is perhaps TRBD1 (6 bases). Germline loops: CDR1 SGHVS, CDR2 FQNEAQ. V lost 4 bases and J lost 2, with 12 bases in between. This CDR3 comprises 14 residues. In DNA form, the CDR3 reads TGTGCCAGCAGCTCCGGGACACTAACCTACGAGCAGTACTTC. This sequence encodes CASSSGTLTYEQYF.

V usage is TRBV27 and J usage is TRBJ2-5; weak D call: TRBD2 (6 bases). This CDR3 is built from 13 residues. V dropped 5 bases and J dropped 5 bases, with 12 bases sitting between them. In germline, CDR1 is MNHEY, CDR2 SMNVEV (reference sequence). CDR3 sequence: CASSETSWETQYF. The CDR3 DNA is TGTGCCAGCAGTGAGACTAGTTGGGAGACCCAGTACTTC.

J is TRBJ2-7 and V is TRBV7-2, with TRBD2 matching over 14 bases. There are 16 residues in the CDR3. Germline lookup yields CDR1 SGHTA and CDR2 FQGNSA. The junction had 6 bases not matched to a gene; V was cut back by 2 bases and J by 6 bases. CDR3 sequence reads: CASSLTSGLAGVEQYF. In nucleotides, the CDR3 is TGTGCCAGCAGCTTAACGTCGGGACTAGCGGGGGTCGAGCAGTACTTC.

The chain is built from TRBV5-6 and TRBJ1-2, with 9 nucleotides matching TRBD1. The germline CDR1 and CDR2 sequences are SGHDT and YYEEEE. Trimming took 2 bases from V and 6 from J; bases not matched to a gene: 8. This CDR3 is 15 amino acids long. CDR3 bases: TGTGCCAGCAGCTTCGGTCCCGGGACAGGGAATGGCTACACCTTC. Encoded protein: CASSFGPGTGNGYTF.

The J gene is TRBJ2-7, the V gene TRBV5-1, with 7 bases matching TRBD1. Germline loops: CDR1 SGHRS, CDR2 YFSETQ. CDR3 length: 15 residues. V trimming: 3 bases; J trimming: 4 bases; junction bases outside the gene matches: 10. CDR3: CASSSRGDRVYEQYF. The CDR3 DNA reads TGCGCCAGCAGCTCACGGGGAGACAGGGTTTACGAGCAGTACTTC.

This rearrangement joins TRBV5-1 to TRBJ2-1; 11 positions agree with TRBD2. Germline CDR1 SGHRS, CDR2 YFSETQ. This CDR3 has 16 residues. The ends lost 2 bases at V and 10 bases at J; junction bases unmatched: 11. CDR3 in DNA: TGCGCCAGCAGCTTAACCTTTGCGACTAGCGGGGACGAGCAGTTCTTC. It encodes CASSLTFATSGDEQFF.